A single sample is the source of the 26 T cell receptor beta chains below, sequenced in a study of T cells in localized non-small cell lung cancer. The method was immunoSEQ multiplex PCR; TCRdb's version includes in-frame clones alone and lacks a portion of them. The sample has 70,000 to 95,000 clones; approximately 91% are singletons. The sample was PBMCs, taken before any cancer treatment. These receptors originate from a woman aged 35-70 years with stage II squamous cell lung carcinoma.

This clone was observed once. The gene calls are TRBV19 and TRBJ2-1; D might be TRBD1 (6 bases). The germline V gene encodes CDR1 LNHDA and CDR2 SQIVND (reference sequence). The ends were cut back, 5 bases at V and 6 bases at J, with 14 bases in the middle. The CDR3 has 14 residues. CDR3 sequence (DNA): TGTGCCAGTAGTTTCCCGGACAGCCGCAATGAGCAGTTCTTC. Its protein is CASSFPDSRNEQFF.

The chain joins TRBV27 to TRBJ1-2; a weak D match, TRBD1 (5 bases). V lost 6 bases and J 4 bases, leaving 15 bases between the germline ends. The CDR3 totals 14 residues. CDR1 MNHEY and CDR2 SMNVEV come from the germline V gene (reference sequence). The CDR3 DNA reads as TGTGCCAGCAGCTCCAGACAGTTAGGCTATGGCTACACCTTC. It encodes CASSSRQLGYGYTF.

CDR3: CASSLRDRGNEQFF. The CDR3 bases are TGTGCCAGTAGTCTGCGGGACAGGGGGAATGAGCAGTTCTTC. The chain carries TRBV19 and TRBJ2-1, with 11 bases that match TRBD1. Trimming cost V 5 bases and J 7 bases; bases outside gene matches: 4. CDR1 is LNHDA, CDR2 SQIVND, per germline (reference sequence). The CDR3 has 14 residues.

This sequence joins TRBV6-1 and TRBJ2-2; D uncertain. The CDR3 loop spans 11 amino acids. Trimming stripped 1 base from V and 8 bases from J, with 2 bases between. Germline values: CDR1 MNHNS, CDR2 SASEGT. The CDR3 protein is CASSEGGELFF. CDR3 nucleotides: TGTGCCAGCAGTGAAGGGGGGGAGCTGTTTTTT.

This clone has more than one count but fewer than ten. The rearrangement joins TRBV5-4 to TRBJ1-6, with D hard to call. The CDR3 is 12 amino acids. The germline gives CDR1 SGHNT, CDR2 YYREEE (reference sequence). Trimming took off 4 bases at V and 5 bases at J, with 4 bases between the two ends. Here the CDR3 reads CASSANNSPLHF. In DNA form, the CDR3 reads TGTGCCAGCAGCGCGAATAATTCACCCCTCCACTTT.

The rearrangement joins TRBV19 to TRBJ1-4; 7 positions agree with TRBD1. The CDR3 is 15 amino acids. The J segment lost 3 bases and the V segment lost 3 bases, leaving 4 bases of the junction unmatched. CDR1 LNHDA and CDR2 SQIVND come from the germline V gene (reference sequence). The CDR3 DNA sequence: TGTGCCAGTAGTATCAAGACAGGGCCTAATGAAAAACTGTTTTTT. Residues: CASSIKTGPNEKLFF.

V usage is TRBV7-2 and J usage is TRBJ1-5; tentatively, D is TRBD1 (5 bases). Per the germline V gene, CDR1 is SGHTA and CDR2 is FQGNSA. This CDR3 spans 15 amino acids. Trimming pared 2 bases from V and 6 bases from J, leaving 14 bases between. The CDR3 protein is CASSLFLGRGQPQHF. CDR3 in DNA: TGTGCCAGCAGCTTATTTTTGGGGCGCGGTCAGCCCCAGCATTTT.

CDR3 in amino acids: CASSSTQGPLGNEQFF. CDR3 DNA: TGCGCCAGCAGCTCTACACAGGGCCCCTTGGGGAATGAGCAGTTCTTC. The chain uses TRBV5-1 and TRBJ2-1; tentatively, D is TRBD1 (6 bases). The CDR3 covers 16 residues. Trimming took 3 bases from V and 7 from J, leaving 20 bases between them. Germline lookup yields CDR1 SGHRS and CDR2 YFSETQ.

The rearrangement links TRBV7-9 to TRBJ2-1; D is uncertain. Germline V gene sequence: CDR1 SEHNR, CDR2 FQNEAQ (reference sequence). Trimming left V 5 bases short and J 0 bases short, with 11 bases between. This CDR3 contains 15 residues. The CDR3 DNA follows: TGTGCCAGCAGCCCGACCGCCGGCTCCTACAATGAGCAGTTCTTC. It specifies CASSPTAGSYNEQFF.

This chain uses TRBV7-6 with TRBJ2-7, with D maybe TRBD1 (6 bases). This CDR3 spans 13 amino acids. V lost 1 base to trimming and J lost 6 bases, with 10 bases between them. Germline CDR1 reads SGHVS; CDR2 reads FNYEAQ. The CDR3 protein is CASSLGGQSEQYF. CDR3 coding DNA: TGTGCCAGCAGCTTAGGAGGACAGAGCGAGCAGTACTTC.

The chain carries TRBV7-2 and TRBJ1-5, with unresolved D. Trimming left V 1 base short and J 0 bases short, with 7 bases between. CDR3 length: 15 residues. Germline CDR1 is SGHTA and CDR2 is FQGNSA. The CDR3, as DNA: TGTGCCAGCAGCTTAGTCCCCAATAGCAATCAGCCCCAGCATTTT. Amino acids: CASSLVPNSNQPQHF.

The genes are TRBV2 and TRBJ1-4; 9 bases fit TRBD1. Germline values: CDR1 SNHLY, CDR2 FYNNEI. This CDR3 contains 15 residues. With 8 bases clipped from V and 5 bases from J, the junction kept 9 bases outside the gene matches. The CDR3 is CASHYLGTGNEKLFF. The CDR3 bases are TGTGCCAGCCACTATTTAGGGACAGGGAATGAAAAACTGTTTTTT. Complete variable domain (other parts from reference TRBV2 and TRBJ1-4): EPEVTQTPSHQVTQMGQEVILRCVPISNHLYFYWYRQILGQKVEFLVSFYNNEISEKSEIFDDQFSVERPDGSNFTLKIRSTKLEDSAMYFCASHYLGTGNEKLFFGSGTQLSVL.

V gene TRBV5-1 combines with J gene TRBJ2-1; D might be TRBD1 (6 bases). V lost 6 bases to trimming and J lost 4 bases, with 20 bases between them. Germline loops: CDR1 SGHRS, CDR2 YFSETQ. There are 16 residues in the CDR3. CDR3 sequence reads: CASTLEPGHLYNEQFF. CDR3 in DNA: TGCGCCAGCACCCTAGAACCGGGACACCTTTACAATGAGCAGTTCTTC.

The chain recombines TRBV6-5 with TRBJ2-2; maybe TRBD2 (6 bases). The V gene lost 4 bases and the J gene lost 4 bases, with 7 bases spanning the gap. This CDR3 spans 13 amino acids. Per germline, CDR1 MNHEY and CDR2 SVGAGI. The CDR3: CASSWRGTGELFF. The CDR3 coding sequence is TGTGCCAGCAGTTGGAGGGGCACCGGGGAGCTGTTTTTT.

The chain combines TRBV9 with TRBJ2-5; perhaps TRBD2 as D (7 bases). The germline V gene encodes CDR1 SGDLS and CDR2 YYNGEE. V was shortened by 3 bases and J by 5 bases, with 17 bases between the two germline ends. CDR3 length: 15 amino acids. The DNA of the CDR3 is TGTGCCAGCAGCGCCGCCGGGGGGCGGCTGGAGACCCAGTACTTC. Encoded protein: CASSAAGGRLETQYF.

The CDR3 is CASSSGGSLFF. The CDR3 region has the DNA TGTGCCAGCAGCTCGGGGGGTAGCCTGTTTTTT. V usage is TRBV11-2 and J usage is TRBJ1-4, with a possible D match to TRBD1 (5 bases). Between the trimmed V and J ends, which lost 4 bases and 14 bases, there was a span of 11 bases. The CDR3 has 11 residues. Germline V gives CDR1 SGHAT, CDR2 FQNNGV.

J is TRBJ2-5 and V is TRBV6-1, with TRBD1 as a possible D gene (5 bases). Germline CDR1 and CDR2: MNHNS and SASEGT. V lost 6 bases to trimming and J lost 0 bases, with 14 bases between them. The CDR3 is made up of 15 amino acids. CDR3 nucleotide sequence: TGTGCCAGCAGGGACCTGGGGCTGTACCAAGAGACCCAGTACTTC. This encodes CASRDLGLYQETQYF.

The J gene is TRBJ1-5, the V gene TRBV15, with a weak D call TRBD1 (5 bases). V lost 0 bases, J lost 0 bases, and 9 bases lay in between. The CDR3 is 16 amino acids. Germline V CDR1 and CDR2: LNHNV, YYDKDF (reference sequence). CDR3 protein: CATSREGRGSNQPQHF. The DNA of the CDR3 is TGTGCCACCAGCAGAGAGGGACGGGGTAGCAATCAGCCCCAGCATTTT.

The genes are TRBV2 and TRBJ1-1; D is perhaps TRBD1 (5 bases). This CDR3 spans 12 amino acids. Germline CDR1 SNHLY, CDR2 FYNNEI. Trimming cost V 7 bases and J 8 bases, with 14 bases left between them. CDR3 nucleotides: TGTGCCAGCATCCCGGGACTTATAGAAGCTTTCTTT. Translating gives CASIPGLIEAFF.

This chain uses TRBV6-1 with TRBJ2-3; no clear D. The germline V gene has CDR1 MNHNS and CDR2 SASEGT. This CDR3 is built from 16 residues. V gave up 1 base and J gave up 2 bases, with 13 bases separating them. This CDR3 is CASSEGVRPSTDTQYF. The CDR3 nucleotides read TGTGCCAGCAGTGAAGGGGTCCGACCGTCCACAGATACGCAGTATTTT.

CDR3 residues: CASSFPGSLNTEAFF. CDR3 nucleotide sequence: TGTGCCAGCAGCTTCCCCGGCAGCCTGAACACTGAAGCTTTCTTT. The chain uses TRBV5-4 and TRBJ1-1; D gene unclear. The CDR3 extends over 15 amino acids. The germline V gene has CDR1 SGHNT and CDR2 YYREEE (reference sequence). V dropped 2 bases and J dropped 0 bases, with 11 bases sitting between them.

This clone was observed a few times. This CDR3 reads CATLLLRNQPQHF. CDR3 bases: TGTGCCACCCTACTCCTCCGCAATCAGCCCCAGCATTTT. V is TRBV28 and J is TRBJ1-5; D gene ambiguous. CDR3 length: 13 residues. Trimming removed 10 bases from V and 2 bases from J, with 12 bases in between. CDR1 and CDR2 from the germline V gene are MDHEN and SYDVKM.

The CDR3 loop is CASSQAPRWNQPQHF. The CDR3 region has the DNA TGTGCCAGCAGCCAAGCCCCAAGGTGGAATCAGCCCCAGCATTTT. The V and J genes are TRBV4-2 and TRBJ1-5; no firm D call. In germline, CDR1 is LGHNA, CDR2 YNFKEQ. This CDR3 comprises 15 residues. Between the trimmed V and J ends, which lost 1 base and 4 bases, there was a span of 11 bases.

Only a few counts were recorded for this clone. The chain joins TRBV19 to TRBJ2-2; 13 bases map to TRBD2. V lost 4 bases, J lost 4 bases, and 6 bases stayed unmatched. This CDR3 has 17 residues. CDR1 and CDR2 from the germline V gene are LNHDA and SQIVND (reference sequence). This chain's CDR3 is CASSTGLAGSGTGELFF. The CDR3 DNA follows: TGTGCCAGTAGTACGGGACTAGCGGGATCGGGCACCGGGGAGCTGTTTTTT.

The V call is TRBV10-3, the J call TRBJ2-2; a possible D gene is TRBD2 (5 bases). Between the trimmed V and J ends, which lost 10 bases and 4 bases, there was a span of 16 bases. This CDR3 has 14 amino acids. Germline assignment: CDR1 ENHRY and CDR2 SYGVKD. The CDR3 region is CATRRASGTGELFF. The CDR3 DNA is TGTGCCACCAGGCGGGCCTCGGGCACCGGGGAGCTGTTTTTT.

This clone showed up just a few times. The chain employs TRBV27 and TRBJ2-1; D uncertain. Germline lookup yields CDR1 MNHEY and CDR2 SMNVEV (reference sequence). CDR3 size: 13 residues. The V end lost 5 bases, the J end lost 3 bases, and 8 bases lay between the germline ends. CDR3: CASSLGYYNEQFF. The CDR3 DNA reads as TGTGCCAGCAGTCTAGGGTACTACAATGAGCAGTTCTTC.